The subject of this entry is one TCR beta chain. The clone's antigen remains unknown. Base-call qualities are not available, and no considerably larger clone is one nucleotide away. To be selected, patients needed enough residual fresh-frozen tumor tissue and more than two years of available survival data. Although molecular status otherwise differed among the glioblastoma patients, no patient had an isocitrate dehydrogenase mutation. PBMC were collected before vaccination, two weeks after the third vaccination, and at tumor progression when it occurred. Genomic DNA was extracted with the Qiagen DNeasy Blood extraction Kit. The record originates from a study of glioma-infiltrating T cells after dendritic cell vaccination (dated by TCRdb to the mid-2010s). Broadly, across the study: The cohort comprised approximately 15 glioblastoma patients from Phase I and II dendritic cell vaccination trials, 9 newly diagnosed and 6 with recurrent disease. Between the early 2000s and the early 2010s, the patients were given dendritic cell vaccination pulsed with autologous tumor lysate. To make the vaccine, monocyte-derived dendritic cells were cultured for about seven days with IL-4 and GM-CSF and then pulsed overnight with autologous tumor lysate. Each patient got three intradermal injections of the dendritic cell vaccine, spaced at biweekly intervals, in the arm below the axilla. Deep sequencing of TCR beta CDR3 regions was used to quantify tumor-infiltrating lymphocyte content and compare tumor and blood repertoires in dendritic cell-vaccinated glioblastoma patients. Survival after dendritic cell vaccination was correlated with TCR sequencing metrics such as TIL content and the overlap between tumor and blood repertoires.

There are 13 amino acids in the CDR3, from cysteine to phenylalanine inclusive. Only the CDR3 DNA stays, 39 bases, in frame from base 1. Trimming costs V 4 bases and J 7 bases, and their ends lie 14 bases apart. As encoded in the germline V gene (reference sequence), CDR1 is MNHEY while CDR2 is SMNVEV. The full study reports these points: TCR clonality showed no direct relationship with survival, which suggests that a diverse polyclonal response may matter. After dendritic cell vaccination, a higher estimated pretreatment TIL content predicted longer time to progression and overall survival. The cohort was small and heterogeneous, few patients had complete blood and tumor sets, and even fewer had initial-recurrent tumor pairs. The response model built on TCR overlap across three groups was characterized as speculative, with prospective validation still needed.

Using the immunoSEQ assay, TCRB CDR3 regions were amplified from roughly 1.9 micrograms of genomic DNA, or from all available DNA when less than that was on hand. The multiplex PCR employed 60 forward primers targeting TCR V beta segments and 13 reverse primers targeting J beta segments. Synthetic control templates were spiked into each sample at limiting dilution to estimate reads per starting template. The Illumina HiSeq System generated 87 bp sequencing reads. Per the authors' processing: To remove PCR and sequencing errors, closely related sequences were merged with a nearest neighbor algorithm. TCR overlap was measured as the percentage of unique tumor TCR beta sequences also present in the same patient's peripheral blood. In TCRdb, the immuneACCESS table is reduced to in-frame sequences with V and J assigned. These tables do not hold every clone; where another copy was compared, an unresolved V gene accounts for under half, and the others remain unexplained. V and J calls and clone size come straight from that table; D and trimming were deduced from the DNA. This sample is represented by about 92,000 clones; 65% to 90% of them were singletons. The ten largest clones take up about 15% of the sample.

The chain is made from TRBV27 and TRBJ2-7; TRBD1 is perhaps the D gene, given 6 matching bases. This material consisted of blood, taken before dendritic cell vaccination. This clonotype was sampled from a human donor with glioblastoma. The nucleotides are TGTGCCAGCAGTTATTCAGGGGTTGGAGAGCAGTACTTC. Translation gives CASSYSGVGEQYF.